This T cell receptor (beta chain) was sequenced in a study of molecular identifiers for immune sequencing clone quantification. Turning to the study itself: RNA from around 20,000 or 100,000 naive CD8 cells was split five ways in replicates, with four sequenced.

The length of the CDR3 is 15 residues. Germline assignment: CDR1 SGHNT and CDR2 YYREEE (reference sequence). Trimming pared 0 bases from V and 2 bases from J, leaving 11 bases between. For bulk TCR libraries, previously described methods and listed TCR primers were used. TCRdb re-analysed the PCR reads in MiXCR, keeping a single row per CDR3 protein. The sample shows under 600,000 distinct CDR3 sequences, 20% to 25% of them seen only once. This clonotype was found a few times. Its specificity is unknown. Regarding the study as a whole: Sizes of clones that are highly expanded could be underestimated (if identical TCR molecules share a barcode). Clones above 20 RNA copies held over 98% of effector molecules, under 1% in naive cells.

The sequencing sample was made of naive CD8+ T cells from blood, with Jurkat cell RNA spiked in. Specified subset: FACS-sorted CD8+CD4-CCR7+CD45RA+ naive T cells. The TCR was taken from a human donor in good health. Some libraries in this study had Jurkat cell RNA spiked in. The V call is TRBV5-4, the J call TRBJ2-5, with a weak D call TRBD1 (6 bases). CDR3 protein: CASSLARRGQETQYF. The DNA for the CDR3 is TGTGCCAGCAGCTTGGCCCGCAGGGGTCAAGAGACCCAGTACTTC. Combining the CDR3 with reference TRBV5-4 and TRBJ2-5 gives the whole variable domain ETGVTQSPTHLIKTRGQQVTLRCSSQSGHNTVSWYQQALGQGPQFIFQYYREEENGRGNFPPRFSGLQFPNYSSELNVNALELDDSALYLCASSLARRGQETQYFGPGTRLLVL.